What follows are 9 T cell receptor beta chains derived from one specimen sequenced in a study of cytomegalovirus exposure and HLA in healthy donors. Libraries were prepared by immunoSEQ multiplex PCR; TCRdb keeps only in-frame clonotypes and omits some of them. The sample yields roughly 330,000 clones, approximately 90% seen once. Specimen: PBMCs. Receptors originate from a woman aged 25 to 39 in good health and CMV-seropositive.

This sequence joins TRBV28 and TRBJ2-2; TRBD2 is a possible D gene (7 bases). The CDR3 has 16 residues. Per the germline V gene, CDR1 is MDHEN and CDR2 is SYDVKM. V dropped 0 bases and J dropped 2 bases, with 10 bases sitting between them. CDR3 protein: CASSLWGGGNTGELFF. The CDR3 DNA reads TGTGCCAGCAGTTTATGGGGAGGGGGAAACACCGGGGAGCTGTTTTTT.

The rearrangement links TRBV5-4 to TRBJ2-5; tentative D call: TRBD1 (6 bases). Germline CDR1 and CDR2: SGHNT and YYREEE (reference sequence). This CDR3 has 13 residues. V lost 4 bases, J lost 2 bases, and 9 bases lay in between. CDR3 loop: CASSVGQQETQYF. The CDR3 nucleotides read TGTGCCAGCAGCGTTGGACAGCAAGAGACCCAGTACTTC.

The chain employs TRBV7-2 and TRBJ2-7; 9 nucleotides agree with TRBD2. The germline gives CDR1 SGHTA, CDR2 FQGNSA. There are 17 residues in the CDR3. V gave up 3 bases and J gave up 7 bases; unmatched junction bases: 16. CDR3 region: CASSFFGSGGPRGEQYF. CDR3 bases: TGTGCCAGCAGCTTTTTCGGTAGCGGGGGACCGCGAGGGGAGCAGTACTTC.

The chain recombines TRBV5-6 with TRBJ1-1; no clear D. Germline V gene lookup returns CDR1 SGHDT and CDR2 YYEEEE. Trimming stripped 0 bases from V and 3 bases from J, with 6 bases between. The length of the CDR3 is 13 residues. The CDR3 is CASSLGRDTEAFF. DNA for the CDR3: TGTGCCAGCAGCTTGGGTCGAGACACTGAAGCTTTCTTT.

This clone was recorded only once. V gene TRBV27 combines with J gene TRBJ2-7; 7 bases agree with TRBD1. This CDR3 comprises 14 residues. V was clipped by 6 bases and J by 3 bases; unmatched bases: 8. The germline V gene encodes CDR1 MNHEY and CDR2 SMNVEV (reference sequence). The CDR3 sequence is CASRPRGQNYEQYF. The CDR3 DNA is TGTGCCAGCAGGCCCCGGGGACAGAACTACGAGCAGTACTTC.

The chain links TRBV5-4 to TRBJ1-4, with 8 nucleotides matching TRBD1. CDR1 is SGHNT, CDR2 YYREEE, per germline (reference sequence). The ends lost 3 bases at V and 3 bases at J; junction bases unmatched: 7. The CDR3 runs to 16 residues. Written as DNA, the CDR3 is TGTGCCAGCAGCTCGGGACAGGAAAGTTCTAATGAAAAACTGTTTTTT. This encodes CASSSGQESSNEKLFF.

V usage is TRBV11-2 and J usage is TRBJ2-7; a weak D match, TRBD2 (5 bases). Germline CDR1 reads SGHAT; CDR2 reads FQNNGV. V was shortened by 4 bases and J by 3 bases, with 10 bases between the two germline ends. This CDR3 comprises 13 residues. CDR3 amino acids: CASSWEAVYEQYF. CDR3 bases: TGTGCCAGCAGCTGGGAAGCGGTCTACGAGCAGTACTTC.

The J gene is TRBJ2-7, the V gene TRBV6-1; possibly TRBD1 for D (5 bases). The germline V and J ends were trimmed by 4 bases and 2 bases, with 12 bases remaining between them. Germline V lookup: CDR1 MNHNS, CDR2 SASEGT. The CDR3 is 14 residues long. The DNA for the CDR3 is TGTGCCAGCAGTGGCAGGGTTTCTGCCTACGAGCAGTACTTC. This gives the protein CASSGRVSAYEQYF.

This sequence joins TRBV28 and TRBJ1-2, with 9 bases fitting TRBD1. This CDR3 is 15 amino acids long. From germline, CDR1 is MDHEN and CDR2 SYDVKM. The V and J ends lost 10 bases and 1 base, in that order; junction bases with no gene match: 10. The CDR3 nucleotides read TGTGCCACCCTAGGGGACAGGGCCCTTAACTATGGCTACACCTTC. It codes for CATLGDRALNYGYTF.